This T cell receptor beta chain was obtained from a study of coeliac disease. Study findings and constraints: Largely private TRB repertoires meant most sequences were sample-unique. In active celiac disease, intraepithelial and lamina propria TRB and TRG repertoires were less clonal than controls.

Worth noting for this clone: Its antigen is not identified.

Trimming removed 4 bases at V and 4 bases at J, with 16 bases between. Germline assignment: CDR1 MNHNS and CDR2 SASEGT. The CDR3 totals 15 residues. Sequencing used immunoSEQ multiplex PCR; TCRdb keeps in-frame clones, though not all of them. The profile shows about 1,600 clones, 64% of them singletons. The clonotype was recovered from a woman in her forties or fifties with celiac disease on a gluten-free diet. The chain links TRBV6-1 to TRBJ1-2; TRBD1 is a possible D gene (6 bases). Sequenced sample: intraepithelial lymphocytes from the gut. For the CDR3, the DNA is TGTGCCAGCAGTGTACAACAGGGCCTACCCTATGGCTACACCTTC. This sequence encodes CASSVQQGLPYGYTF.